This T cell receptor beta chain derives from a study of blood T cell repertoires in COVID-19 (dated by TCRdb to between 2020 and 2021). A note on the overall study: The collaborator samples originated in the United States, Italy and Spain and spanned the acute and convalescent phases of COVID-19. The dataset comprised deeply sampled blood TCRbeta repertoires from subjects exposed to, actively infected with, or recovered from COVID-19. The material from the prospective study consisted of cDNA or gDNA derived from T cells, B-cell-depleted T cells, or PBMCs. Where HLA class I and class II types were available, the types were taken from metadata supplied by the sample provider, not from assay-based typing. A freely available public database, intended as a resource for researchers studying the immune response to SARS-CoV-2, is where the repertoires were released. A de-identified subject ID, COVID-19 status, age in years and sex were almost always included in the sample metadata. The samples were drawn from two sources: the first 160 participants of the ongoing ImmuneRACE study, and 1,254 subjects contributed by 6 global collaborators.

TCRbeta CDR3 regions were amplified from genomic DNA by means of the immunoSEQ Assay, a bias-controlled multiplex PCR. The source study handled its data this way. The number of nucleated cells in each sample was estimated from the amplification of reference gene primers within the assay. To quantify the absolute abundance of each unique TCRbeta CDR3 rearrangement, sequence reads were collapsed and filtered. For each sample, productive Simpson clonality was calculated as the square root of Simpson's diversity index over productive rearrangements. The clones in this table, taken by TCRdb from immuneACCESS, are in-frame only. Not every clone is retained; where verified, under half of the shortfall comes from an unresolved V gene, and the cause of the rest is unknown. That table furnishes V, J and clone size, whereas the DNA furnished D and trimming. This sample gives 80,000 or so clones in total; 90% of them show up just once. The ten largest make up around 0.93% of the sample.

Details on this clone: Its antigen remains unidentified. The record has no base qualities; no much larger clone is one base away.

The investigation overall reported the following: The quantity of clinical and demographic metadata differed by source and by participant and was supplied without curation.

The V and J ends are trimmed by 5 bases and 7 bases, leaving 7 bases between them. The CDR3 sequence holds 11 residues, the cysteine and phenylalanine included. The only DNA kept is the CDR3, 33 bases in frame from the first base. According to the germline V gene, CDR1 reads SGHAT and CDR2 reads FQNNGV. Collaborating institutions collected whole blood in K2EDTA tubes following their own protocols. For TCRbeta analysis, collaborator samples were shipped as frozen whole blood, as isolated PBMCs, or as DNA extracted from either sample type. The chain joins TRBV11-2 to TRBJ2-3; the D gene identity is not certain. This clonotype was sampled from a woman aged 50 to 65 in a cohort sampled during active COVID-19. The sequenced sample was peripheral blood. The DNA reads as follows: TGTGCCAGCAGCCCCCAGTATACGCAGTATTTT. This encodes CASSPQYTQYF.